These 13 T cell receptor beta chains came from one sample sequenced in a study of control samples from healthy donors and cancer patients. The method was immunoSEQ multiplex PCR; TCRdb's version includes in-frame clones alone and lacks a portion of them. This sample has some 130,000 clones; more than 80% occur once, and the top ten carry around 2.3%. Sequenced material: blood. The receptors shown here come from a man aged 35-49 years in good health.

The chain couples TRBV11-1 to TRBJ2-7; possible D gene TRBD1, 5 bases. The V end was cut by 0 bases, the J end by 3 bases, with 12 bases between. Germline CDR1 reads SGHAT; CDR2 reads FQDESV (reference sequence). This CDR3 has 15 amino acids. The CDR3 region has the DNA TGTGCCAGCAGCTTAGCGCAGGGTGTGATCTACGAGCAGTACTTC. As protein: CASSLAQGVIYEQYF.

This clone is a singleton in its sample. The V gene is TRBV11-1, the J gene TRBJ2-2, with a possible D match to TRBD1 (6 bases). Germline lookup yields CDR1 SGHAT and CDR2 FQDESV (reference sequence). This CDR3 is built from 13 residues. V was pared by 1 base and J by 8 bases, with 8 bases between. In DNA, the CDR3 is TGTGCCAGCAGCTTAGACAGGGAAGGGGAGCTGTTTTTT. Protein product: CASSLDREGELFF.

CDR3: CAWTVRLVTQYF. The DNA for the CDR3 is TGTGCCTGGACCGTAAGGCTCGTTACGCAGTATTTT. This chain uses TRBV30 with TRBJ2-3, with D unresolved. Trimming stripped 4 bases from V and 8 bases from J, with 13 bases between. Germline V gives CDR1 GTSNPN, CDR2 SVGIG (reference sequence). The CDR3 sequence is 12 residues long. Combining the CDR3 with reference TRBV30 and TRBJ2-3 gives the whole variable domain SQTIHQWPATLVQPVGSPLSLECTVEGTSNPNLYWYRQAAGRGLQLLFYSVGIGQISSEVPQNLSASRPQDRQFILSSKKLLLSDSGFYLCAWTVRLVTQYFGPGTRLTVL.

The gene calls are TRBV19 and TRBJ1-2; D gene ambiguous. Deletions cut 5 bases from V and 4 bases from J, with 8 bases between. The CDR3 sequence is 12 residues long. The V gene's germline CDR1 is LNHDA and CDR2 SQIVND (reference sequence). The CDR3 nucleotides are TGTGCCAGTAGTCCAGGAGGCTATGGCTACACCTTC. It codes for CASSPGGYGYTF. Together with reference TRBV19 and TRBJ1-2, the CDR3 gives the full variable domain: DGGITQSPKYLFRKEGQNVTLSCEQNLNHDAMYWYRQDPGQGLRLIYYSQIVNDFQKGDIAEGYSVSREKKESFPLTVTSAQKNPTAFYLCASSPGGYGYTFGSGTRLTVV.

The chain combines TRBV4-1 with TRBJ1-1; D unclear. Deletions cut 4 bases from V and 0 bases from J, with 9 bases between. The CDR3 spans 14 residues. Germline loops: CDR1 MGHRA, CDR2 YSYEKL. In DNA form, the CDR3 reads TGCGCCAGCAGCCGGACTAACATGAACACTGAAGCTTTCTTT. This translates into CASSRTNMNTEAFF.

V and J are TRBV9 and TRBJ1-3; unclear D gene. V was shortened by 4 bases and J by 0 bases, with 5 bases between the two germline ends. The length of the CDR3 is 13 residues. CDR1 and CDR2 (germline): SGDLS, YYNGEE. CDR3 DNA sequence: TGTGCCAGCAGCTCCAACTCTGGAAACACCATATATTTT. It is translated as CASSSNSGNTIYF. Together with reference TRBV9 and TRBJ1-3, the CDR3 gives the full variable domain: DSGVTQTPKHLITATGQRVTLRCSPRSGDLSVYWYQQSLDQGLQFLIQYYNGEERAKGNILERFSAQQFPDLHSELNLSSLELGDSALYFCASSSNSGNTIYFGEGSWLTVV.

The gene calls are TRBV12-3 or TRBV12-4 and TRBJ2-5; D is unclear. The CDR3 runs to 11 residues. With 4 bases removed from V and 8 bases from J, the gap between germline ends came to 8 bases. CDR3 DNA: TGTGCCAGCAGTTCCGCCAGAACCCAGTACTTC. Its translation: CASSSARTQYF.

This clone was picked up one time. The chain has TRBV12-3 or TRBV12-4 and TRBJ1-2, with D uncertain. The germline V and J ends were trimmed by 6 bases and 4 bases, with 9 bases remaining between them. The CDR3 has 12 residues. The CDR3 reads CASSPESYGYTF. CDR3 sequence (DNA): TGTGCCAGCAGCCCCGAAAGCTATGGCTACACCTTC.

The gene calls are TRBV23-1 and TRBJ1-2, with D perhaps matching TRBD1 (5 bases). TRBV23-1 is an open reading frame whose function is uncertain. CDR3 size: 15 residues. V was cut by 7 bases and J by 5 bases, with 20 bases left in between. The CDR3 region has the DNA TGCGCCAGCAACCCCGTTACGGGGGGATGGTATGGCTACACCTTC. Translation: CASNPVTGGWYGYTF.

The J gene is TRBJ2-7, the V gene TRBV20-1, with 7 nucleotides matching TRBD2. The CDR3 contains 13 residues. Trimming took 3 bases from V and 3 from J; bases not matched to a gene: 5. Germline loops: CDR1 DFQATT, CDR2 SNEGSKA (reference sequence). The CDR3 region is CSASTSAHYEQYF. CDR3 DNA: TGCAGTGCTAGTACTAGCGCCCACTACGAGCAGTACTTC.

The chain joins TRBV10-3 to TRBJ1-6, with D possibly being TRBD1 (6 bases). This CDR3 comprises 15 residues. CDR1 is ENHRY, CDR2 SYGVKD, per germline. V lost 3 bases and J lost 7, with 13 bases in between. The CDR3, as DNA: TGTGCCATCAGTGAAGGGGGAGGCCGGAATTCACCCCTCCACTTT. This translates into CAISEGGGRNSPLHF.

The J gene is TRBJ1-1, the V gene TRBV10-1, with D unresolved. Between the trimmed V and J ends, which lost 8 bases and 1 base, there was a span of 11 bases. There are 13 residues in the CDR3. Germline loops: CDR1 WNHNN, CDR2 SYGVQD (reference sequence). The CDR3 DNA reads TGCGCCAGCCGACCCGCGAAGAACACTGAAGCTTTCTTT. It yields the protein CASRPAKNTEAFF.

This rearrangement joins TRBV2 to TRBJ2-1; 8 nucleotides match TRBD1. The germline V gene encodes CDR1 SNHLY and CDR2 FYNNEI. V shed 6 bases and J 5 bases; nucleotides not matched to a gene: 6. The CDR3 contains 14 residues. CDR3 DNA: TGTGCCAGCAGGGGGGACAGGCGGGACAATGAGCAGTTCTTC. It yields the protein CASRGDRRDNEQFF.